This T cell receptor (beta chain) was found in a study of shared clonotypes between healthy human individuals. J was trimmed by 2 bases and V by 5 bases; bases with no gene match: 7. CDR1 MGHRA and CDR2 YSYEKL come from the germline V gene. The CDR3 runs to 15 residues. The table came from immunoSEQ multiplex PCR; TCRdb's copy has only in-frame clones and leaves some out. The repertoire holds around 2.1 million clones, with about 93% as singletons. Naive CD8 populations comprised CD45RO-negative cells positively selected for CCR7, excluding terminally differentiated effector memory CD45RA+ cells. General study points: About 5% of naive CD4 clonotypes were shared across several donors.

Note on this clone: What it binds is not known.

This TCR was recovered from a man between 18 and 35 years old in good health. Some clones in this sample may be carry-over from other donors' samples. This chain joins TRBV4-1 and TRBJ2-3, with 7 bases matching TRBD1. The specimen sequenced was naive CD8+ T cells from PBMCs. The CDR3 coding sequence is TGCGCCAGCAGCTCCGGGACAGCTTTCACAGATACGCAGTATTTT. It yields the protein CASSSGTAFTDTQYF.